The 9 T cell receptor beta chains given below trace back to one sample, sequenced in a study of shared clonotypes between healthy human individuals. Profiling relied on immunoSEQ multiplex PCR, and the TCRdb table lists in-frame clones only, not all of them. This sample has more than 550,000 clones, with about 92% found just once. Sequenced sample: memory CD8+ T cells from PBMCs. Subset described: CD45RO+ cells pooled with CCR7-negative TemRA cells. All receptors derive from a man aged 18 to 29 in good health. Some clones in this sample may be carry-over from other donors' samples.

CDR3 in amino acids: CSVEDRATVTYNEQFF. Written as DNA, the CDR3 is TGCAGCGTTGAAGATCGGGCAACGGTTACCTACAATGAGCAGTTCTTC. The V gene is TRBV29-1, the J gene TRBJ2-1; D is ambiguous. Germline lookup yields CDR1 SQVTM and CDR2 ANQGSEA. This CDR3 region has 16 residues. Trimming shortened V by 0 bases and J by 2 bases, and 14 bases separated the two germline ends.

CDR3 coding DNA: TGTGCCAGCAGTTTATTTCCAATTCAGGTCAATGAGCAGTTCTTC. Translating it yields CASSLFPIQVNEQFF. This sequence joins TRBV27 and TRBJ2-1, with D unresolved. Trimming shortened V by 1 base and J by 6 bases, and 13 bases separated the two germline ends. The CDR3 covers 15 residues. CDR1 is MNHEY, CDR2 SMNVEV, per germline (reference sequence).

This clone appeared a single time. The chain joins TRBV2 to TRBJ2-5; possible D gene TRBD1, 6 bases. Trimming stripped 0 bases from V and 1 base from J, with 15 bases between. The CDR3 contains 17 residues. Germline V gives CDR1 SNHLY, CDR2 FYNNEI. This CDR3 reads CASSEARTEISQETQYF. In DNA, the CDR3 is TGTGCCAGCAGTGAAGCCAGGACAGAAATATCCCAAGAGACCCAGTACTTC.

The J gene is TRBJ1-1, the V gene TRBV29-1; no definite D call. V was pared by 2 bases and J by 0 bases, with 13 bases between. Germline CDR1 SQVTM, CDR2 ANQGSEA. The CDR3 length is 15 residues. CDR3 sequence (DNA): TGCAGCGTTGAACTGAGCAGCGTAATGAACACTGAAGCTTTCTTT. This sequence encodes CSVELSSVMNTEAFF.

Concerning this clone itself: Other DNA sequences from this sample encode an identical CDR3 as well. The J gene is TRBJ1-5, the V gene TRBV9; D uncertain. The CDR3 has 12 amino acids. CDR1 and CDR2 (germline): SGDLS, YYNGEE. V lost 8 bases to trimming and J lost 4 bases, with 10 bases between them. The CDR3 DNA follows: TGTGCCAGTGGGCGGGGAAATCAGCCCCAGCATTTT. Translated, it gives CASGRGNQPQHF.

This clone has only one observation. The chain has TRBV4-2 and TRBJ1-1; TRBD1 is a possible D gene (5 bases). The V and J ends lost 1 base and 5 bases respectively, with 8 bases between them. CDR3 length equals 13 residues. CDR1 is LGHNA, CDR2 YNFKEQ, per germline. CDR3 in amino acids: CASSQARGTEAFF. The CDR3 bases are TGTGCCAGCAGCCAAGCGCGGGGGACTGAAGCTTTCTTT.

The chain uses TRBV27 and TRBJ2-1; 8 bases line up with TRBD1. J lost 7 bases, V lost 2 bases, and 10 bases had no gene match. CDR1 and CDR2 (germline): MNHEY, SMNVEV (reference sequence). The CDR3 runs to 16 residues. The CDR3 reads CASSLGSTGAMNEQFF. CDR3 DNA sequence: TGTGCCAGCAGTTTAGGGTCGACAGGGGCGATGAATGAGCAGTTCTTC.

The rearrangement uses TRBV5-5 and TRBJ2-1, with D uncertain. The length of the CDR3 is 12 residues. The V end lost 0 bases, the J end lost 9 bases, and 7 bases lay between the germline ends. Per the germline V gene, CDR1 is SGHKS and CDR2 is YYEKEE (reference sequence). The CDR3 DNA is TGTGCCAGCAGCTTGGGGATTGCTGAGCAGTTCTTC. This translates into CASSLGIAEQFF.

The rearrangement joins TRBV4-1 to TRBJ2-2; 9 nucleotides line up with TRBD2. Per germline, CDR1 MGHRA and CDR2 YSYEKL. The V segment lost 4 bases and the J segment 6 bases; nucleotides outside the gene matches: 12. The CDR3 length is 17 residues. This CDR3 is CASSPTLGSGRAGELFF. CDR3 coding DNA: TGCGCCAGCAGCCCCACCCTGGGTAGCGGGAGAGCCGGGGAGCTGTTTTTT.